This TCR beta chain was sequenced in a study of shared clonotypes between healthy human individuals. Notes on this clone: Antigen: not known.

Germline V gene data show CDR1 as SGHRS and CDR2 as YFSETQ. Trimming took 5 bases from V and 6 from J, leaving 15 bases between them. The CDR3 totals 13 residues. Study outcomes and limitations: Relative to memory subsets, naive subsets generally showed larger estimated richness.

Sequencing was performed with immunoSEQ multiplex PCR; in TCRdb, only in-frame clones are kept and a portion is missing. Of 900,000 to 1,200,000 clones listed, approximately 80% are singletons. The sample comprised memory CD4+ T cells from PBMCs. The subset denotes: CD45RA-negative fraction. The J gene is TRBJ2-7, the V gene TRBV5-1, with D maybe TRBD1 (6 bases). The sequence derives from a man between 18 and 29 years old in good health. Some clones in this sample may be carry-over from other donors' samples. CDR3: CASRSTGDSEQYF. Here the CDR3 DNA reads TGCGCCAGCAGGTCGACAGGAGACTCCGAGCAGTACTTC.